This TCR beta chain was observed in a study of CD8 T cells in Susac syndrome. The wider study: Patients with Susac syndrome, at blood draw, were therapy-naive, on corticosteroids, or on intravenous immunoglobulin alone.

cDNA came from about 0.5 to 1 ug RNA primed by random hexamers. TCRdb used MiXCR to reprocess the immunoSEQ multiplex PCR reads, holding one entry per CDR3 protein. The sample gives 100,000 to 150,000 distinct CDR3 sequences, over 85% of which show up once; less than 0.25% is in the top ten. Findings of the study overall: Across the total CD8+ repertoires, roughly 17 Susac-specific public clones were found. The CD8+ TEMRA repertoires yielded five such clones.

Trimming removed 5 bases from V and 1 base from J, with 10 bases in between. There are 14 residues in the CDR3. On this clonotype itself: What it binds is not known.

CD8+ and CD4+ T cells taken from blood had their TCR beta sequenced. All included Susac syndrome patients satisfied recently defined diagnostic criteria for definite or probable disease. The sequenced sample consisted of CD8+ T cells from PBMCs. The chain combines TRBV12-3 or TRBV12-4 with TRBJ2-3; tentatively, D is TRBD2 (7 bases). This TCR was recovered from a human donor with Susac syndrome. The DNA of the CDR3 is TGTGCCAGCAGTCGCGGGGGCCGCACAGATACGCAGTATTTT. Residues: CASSRGGRTDTQYF.